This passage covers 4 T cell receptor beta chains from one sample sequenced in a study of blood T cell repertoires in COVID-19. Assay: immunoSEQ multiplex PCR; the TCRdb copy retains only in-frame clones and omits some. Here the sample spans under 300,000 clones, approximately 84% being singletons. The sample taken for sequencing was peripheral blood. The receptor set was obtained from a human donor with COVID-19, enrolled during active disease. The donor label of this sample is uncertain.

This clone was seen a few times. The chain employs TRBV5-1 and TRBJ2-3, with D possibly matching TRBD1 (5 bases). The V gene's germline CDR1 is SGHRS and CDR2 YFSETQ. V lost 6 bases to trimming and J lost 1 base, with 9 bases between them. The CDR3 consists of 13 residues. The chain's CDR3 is CASKVRGTDTQYF. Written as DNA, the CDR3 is TGCGCCAGCAAGGTCAGGGGCACAGATACGCAGTATTTT.

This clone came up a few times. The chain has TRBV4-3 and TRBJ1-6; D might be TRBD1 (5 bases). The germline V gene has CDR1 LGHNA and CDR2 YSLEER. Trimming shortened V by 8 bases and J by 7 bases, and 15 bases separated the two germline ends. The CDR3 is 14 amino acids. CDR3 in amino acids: CASSEPGRNSPLHF. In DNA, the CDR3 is TGCGCCAGCTCCGAGCCAGGGAGGAATTCACCCCTCCACTTT.

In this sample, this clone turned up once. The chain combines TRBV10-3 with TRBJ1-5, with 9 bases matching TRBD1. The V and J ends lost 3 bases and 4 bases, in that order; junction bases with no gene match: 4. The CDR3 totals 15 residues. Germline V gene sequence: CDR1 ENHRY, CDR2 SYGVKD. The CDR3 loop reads CAISEDRGFNQPQHF. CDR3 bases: TGTGCCATCAGTGAAGACAGGGGGTTTAATCAGCCCCAGCATTTT.

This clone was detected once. The CDR3 DNA follows: TGTGCCAGCAGTGTCCAAATGAACACTGAAGCTTTCTTT. Residues: CASSVQMNTEAFF. This rearrangement joins TRBV28 to TRBJ1-1; no firm D call. V gave up 5 bases and J gave up 0 bases, with 7 bases separating them. Germline CDR1 and CDR2: MDHEN and SYDVKM. The length of the CDR3 is 13 residues.